These T cell receptor beta chains were read from a single sample in a study of T cells in Graves' hyperthyroidism and ophthalmopathy. TCRdb re-derived calls from the multiplex PCR reads in MiXCR, one entry per CDR3 protein. This table holds under 300,000 distinct CDR3 sequences, just over 14% found once. The sequenced sample consisted of blood. The receptors originated from a woman in her thirties or forties with Graves' hyperthyroidism that later progressed to Graves' ophthalmopathy. CDR3s include the opening cysteine and the closing phenylalanine or tryptophan. A D gene is named only where the DNA matches it firmly. Expanded clones get a size class; other rows say once, few or many, or leave the size out.

size | D | J | V | DNA | CDR3
. | . | TRBJ2-3 | TRBV5-5 | TGTGCCAGCAGCTTGGGGGGAAGGCTAAGCGACGTTTTGTCGCAGTATTTT | CASSLGGRLSDVLSQYF
many | . | TRBJ2-3 | TRBV6-1 | TGTGCCACTAGCCAGATGGGCACAGATACGCAGTATTTT | CATSQMGTDTQYF
. | TRBD1 | TRBJ1-1 | TRBV6-1 | TGTGCCAGCAGTCTCCAAGGGGGCTCCACTGAAGCTTTCTTT | CASSLQGGSTEAFF
many | . | TRBJ2-7 | TRBV7-9 | TGTGCCAGCAGCCCGAACCCCGGGAATTACGAGCAGTACTTC | CASSPNPGNYEQYF
many | . | TRBJ2-5 | TRBV24-1 | TGTGCCACCAGTGATTTAGTAGGTGCAAAAAGCAAAGAGACCCAGTACTTC | CATSDLVGAKSKETQYF
many | TRBD1 | TRBJ1-5 | TRBV12-3/TRBV12-4 | TGTGCCAGCAGTCACAGGGGGAGGGGGAATCAGCCCCAGCATTTT | CASSHRGRGNQPQHF
many | TRBD1 | TRBJ1-5 | TRBV28 | TGTGCCAGCATCCCGGGACAGAGGCAGCCCCAGCATTTT | CASIPGQRQPQHF
. | . | TRBJ2-5 | TRBV11-2 | TGTGCCAGCAGCCCACCAGGGCGGGGGCAGGAGACCCAGTACTTC | CASSPPGRGQETQYF
few | . | TRBJ1-4 | TRBV18 | TGTGCCAGCTCACCTTCCAGGGCCCGGGAAAAACTGTTTTTT | CASSPSRAREKLFF
many | TRBD1 | TRBJ1-6 | TRBV28 | TGTGCCAGCAGTTTTCAGGGGGGAAATTCACCCCTCCACTTT | CASSFQGGNSPLHF
many | . | TRBJ2-7 | TRBV2 | TGTGCCAGCGGAGCCTACGAGCAGTACTTC | CASGAYEQYF
. | TRBD1 | TRBJ1-1 | TRBV7-9 | TGTGCCAGCAGCACTGGACAGGGGTCCGAAGCTTTCTTT | CASSTGQGSEAFF
many | TRBD2 | TRBJ2-3 | TRBV20-1 | TGCAGTGCTCCGTATGTACCGGGGGGGTTGCCAGATACGCAGTATTTT | CSAPYVPGGLPDTQYF
many | . | TRBJ1-4 | TRBV12-3/TRBV12-4 | TGTGCCAGCAGGGAGCGGGGCCCAACTAATGAAAAACTGTTTTTT | CASRERGPTNEKLFF
many | . | TRBJ1-4 | TRBV28 | TGTGCCAGCACCCCGGGGGTCCGGGTGAGAAATGAAAAACTGTTTTTT | CASTPGVRVRNEKLFF
many | TRBD2 | TRBJ2-2 | TRBV7-2 | TGTGCCAGCAGCTTACGAGCGGGAGGGCCCGGGGAGCTGTTTTTT | CASSLRAGGPGELFF
many | TRBD1 | TRBJ2-2 | TRBV5-1 | TGCGCCAGCAAAAGGACAGGGGCTAACACCGGGGAGCTGTTTTTT | CASKRTGANTGELFF
many | . | TRBJ1-1 | TRBV5-1 | TGCGCCAGCAGCAAGGGCTACAGGGATCGGATCACTGAAGCTTTCTTT | CASSKGYRDRITEAFF
many | . | TRBJ2-2 | TRBV29-1 | TGCAGCGTTCTCGGGGCGAACACCGGGGAGCTGTTTTTT | CSVLGANTGELFF
. | . | TRBJ1-1 | TRBV11-2 | TGTGCCAGCACCGCACAGGGGAACACTGAAGCTTTCTTT | CASTAQGNTEAFF
many | . | TRBJ2-7 | TRBV6-1 | TGTGCCAGCAGTTTTACAGGGTTCTCGGCCTCCTACGAGCAGTACTTC | CASSFTGFSASYEQYF
. | . | TRBJ2-1 | TRBV6-5 | TGTGCCAGCAGTTACAGTGGGTTCGTGAACAATGAGCAGTTCTTC | CASSYSGFVNNEQFF
few | TRBD2 | TRBJ2-7 | TRBV7-2 | TGTGCCAGCACCGGGGACTACTCCTACGAGCAGTACTTC | CASTGDYSYEQYF
many | . | TRBJ1-2 | TRBV3-1 | TGTGCCAGCAGCCAAGGCGACAGGGGCTACACCTTC | CASSQGDRGYTF
. | . | TRBJ2-7 | TRBV4-1 | TGCGCCAGCAGCCCCCTGGCTCTAGGGGGATACGAGCAGTACTTC | CASSPLALGGYEQYF
many | TRBD1 | TRBJ1-1 | TRBV29-1 | TGCAGCGTGGGACAGGGAGGGACTGAAGCTTTCTTT | CSVGQGGTEAFF
many | TRBD2 | TRBJ2-1 | TRBV6-5 | TGTGCCAGCAGTTACGGGTCTAGCGGGAGGAACTACAATGAGCAGTTCTTC | CASSYGSSGRNYNEQFF
many | TRBD2 | TRBJ2-7 | TRBV7-2 | TGTGCCAGCAGCGACGGACTAGCGGGATACTCCTACGAGCAGTACTTC | CASSDGLAGYSYEQYF
many | . | TRBJ1-1 | TRBV11-2 | TGTGCCAGCAGCTCTTATCAGGAGATGAACACTGAAGCTTTCTTT | CASSSYQEMNTEAFF
. | . | TRBJ2-1 | TRBV29-1 | TGCAGCGTCATAACTGCGGGCCGGCCCAATGAGCAGTTCTTC | CSVITAGRPNEQFF
many | . | TRBJ2-7 | TRBV19 | TGTGCCAGTAGTATTCGCGGGGGCATTGAGCAGTACTTC | CASSIRGGIEQYF
. | TRBD1 | TRBJ2-2 | TRBV7-9 | TGTGCCAGCAGCCTCGACAGGGGACTTTACACCGGGGAGCTGTTTTTT | CASSLDRGLYTGELFF
many | TRBD1 | TRBJ2-7 | TRBV7-3 | TGTGCCAGCATCCGGGACAGGGTTCACGAGCAGTACTTC | CASIRDRVHEQYF
many | TRBD1 | TRBJ1-4 | TRBV12-3/TRBV12-4 | TGTGCCAGCAGTTCAGGACAGGGGGCGACTAATGAAAAACTGTTTTTT | CASSSGQGATNEKLFF
many | TRBD1 | TRBJ2-3 | TRBV7-9 | TGTGCCAGCAGCTCGACAGGGTTTGGCACAGATACGCAGTATTTT | CASSSTGFGTDTQYF
many | TRBD2 | TRBJ2-1 | TRBV27 | TGTGCCAGCAGTTTTTGGACTAGCGGGAGTAATGAGCAGTTCTTC | CASSFWTSGSNEQFF
many | . | TRBJ2-3 | TRBV2 | TGTGCCAGCAGTGGTGCAGGCACAGATACGCAGTATTTT | CASSGAGTDTQYF
many | . | TRBJ2-1 | TRBV19 | TGTGCCAGTAGTGCCGTCTCCTACAATGAGCAGTTCTTC | CASSAVSYNEQFF
many | . | TRBJ1-5 | TRBV19 | TGTGCCAGTAGTATGGAGTATAGCAATCAGCCCCAGCATTTT | CASSMEYSNQPQHF
few | TRBD1 | TRBJ1-4 | TRBV7-9 | TGTGCCAGCAGCTTTATATCCGGGACAGGGGGCGGTGAAAAACTGTTTTTT | CASSFISGTGGGEKLFF
many | TRBD2 | TRBJ2-1 | TRBV11-1 | TGTGCCAGCAGCTTGAGGCTAGCGGGAGGCCGGAATGAGCAGTTCTTC | CASSLRLAGGRNEQFF
many | . | TRBJ2-7 | TRBV6-2/TRBV6-3 | TGCGCCAGCAGTTTAGACCAGGGACATGAGCAGTACTTC | CASSLDQGHEQYF
. | TRBD1 | TRBJ1-1 | TRBV5-1 | TGCGCCAGCAGCCCTAGGACAGGGTCGAACACTGAAGCTTTCTTT | CASSPRTGSNTEAFF
many | . | TRBJ2-1 | TRBV27 | TGTGCCAGCAGTTTTCGGACTATAAATGAGCAGTTCTTC | CASSFRTINEQFF
many | . | TRBJ2-1 | TRBV19 | TGTGCCAGTAGTCCAGCCCTGCCCAGTGAGCAGTTCTTC | CASSPALPSEQFF
. | TRBD2 | TRBJ2-7 | TRBV28 | TGTGCCAGCAGTTCCCATAGCGGGAGATCTGTGTGGTACGAGCAGTACTTC | CASSSHSGRSVWYEQYF
many | . | TRBJ2-1 | TRBV30 | TGTGCCTGGAGTGGGTACAATGAGCAGTTCTTC | CAWSGYNEQFF
many | . | TRBJ2-3 | TRBV28 | TGTGCCAGCAGTCCGGGCGGGGTCAGGGTTCGGACAGATACGCAGTATTTT | CASSPGGVRVRTDTQYF
. | TRBD2 | TRBJ2-7 | TRBV6-1 | TGTGCCAGCAGTAACGGACTAGCGGGGCTTACCCTACTGGAGCAGTACTTC | CASSNGLAGLTLLEQYF
many | TRBD2 | TRBJ2-7 | TRBV28 | TGTGCCAGCAGTTTGGTGTTCGGACTAGCGGGAGTATTTGACGAGCAGTACTTC | CASSLVFGLAGVFDEQYF
few | TRBD1 | TRBJ2-7 | TRBV5-1 | TGCGCCAGCAGCTTGGAGGGGACAGGGGAATACGCGCAGTACTTC | CASSLEGTGEYAQYF
. | . | TRBJ2-2 | TRBV20-1 | TGCAGTGCCTCCCTAACAAACACCGGGGAGCTGTTTTTT | CSASLTNTGELFF
few | . | TRBJ1-4 | TRBV2 | TGTGCCAGCATCGAGAACAGCGAAAAACTGTTTTTT | CASIENSEKLFF
many | TRBD1 | TRBJ2-6 | TRBV2 | TGTGCCACCCGGGACAGGGGGCTCGGGGCCAACGTCCTGACTTTC | CATRDRGLGANVLTF
many | TRBD2 | TRBJ2-1 | TRBV5-1 | TGCGCCAGCAGCCAGAACCTCGGGACTAGGATCGGTGAGCAGTTCTTC | CASSQNLGTRIGEQFF